This TCR beta chain was recovered during a study of cytomegalovirus exposure and HLA in healthy donors. Overall study context: A previous analysis identified around 120 million unique TCR beta sequences derived from some 170 million T cells.

Concerning this clone itself: The antigen is undetermined.

The PCR ran on 60 Vbeta and 13 Jbeta primers. Sequencing used immunoSEQ multiplex PCR; TCRdb keeps in-frame clones, though not all of them. This table holds 120,000 or so clones, over 70% found once. Germline-derived CDR1 and CDR2 are SGHKS and YYEKEE (reference sequence). This CDR3 has 16 residues. Trimming left V 1 base short and J 3 bases short, with 17 bases between. Study-wide results and caveats: TCR beta V- and J-gene trimming, according to a later analysis, was linked to a missense DCLRE1C variant.

The sequence was obtained from a man aged 18 to 35 in good health and CMV-seropositive. This chain connects TRBV5-5 to TRBJ2-7; weak D call: TRBD2 (7 bases). The sequencing input was PBMCs. CDR3 in DNA: TGTGCCAGCAGCTTGTCTCCCGGGGGGCGAAACTACGAGCAGTACTTC. It specifies CASSLSPGGRNYEQYF. Complete variable domain (other parts from reference TRBV5-5 and TRBJ2-7): DAGVTQSPTHLIKTRGQQVTLRCSPISGHKSVSWYQQVLGQGPQFIFQYYEKEERGRGNFPDRFSARQFPNYSSELNVNALLLGDSALYLCASSLSPGGRNYEQYFGPGTRLTVT.